This is a list of T cell receptor beta chains from one sample in a study of cytomegalovirus exposure and HLA in healthy donors. The repertoire was sequenced with immunoSEQ multiplex PCR; TCRdb's copy has only in-frame clones and lacks some. The sample yields some 55,000 clones, of which the top ten take up around 12%. Sequencing was carried out using PBMCs. Receptor source: a man aged 18-30 years in good health and CMV-seropositive. The CDR3 runs from the conserved cysteine through the conserved F or W. A D gene is named only where the DNA matches it firmly.

j_call d_call v_call cdr3_aa cdr3_nt
TRBJ2-5 TRBD1 TRBV5-1 CASKTTGAIQETQYF TGCGCCAGCAAAACTACAGGGGCGATTCAAGAGACCCAGTACTTC
TRBJ1-3 . TRBV2 CASWLSGRSLENTIYF TGTGCCAGCTGGTTGTCCGGTCGATCTCTTGAGAACACCATATATTTT
TRBJ2-7 . TRBV19 CASRISGVSSYEQYF TGTGCCAGTAGGATTAGCGGCGTCTCCTCCTACGAGCAGTACTTC
TRBJ2-3 . TRBV2 CALGGVTDTQYF TGTGCCCTAGGGGGGGTCACAGATACGCAGTATTTT
TRBJ2-2 . TRBV29-1 CSVTPEDPDTGELFF TGCAGCGTGACGCCGGAGGATCCGGACACCGGGGAGCTGTTTTTT
TRBJ2-1 TRBD2 TRBV9 CASSPRVAGLYNEQFF TGTGCCAGCAGCCCCAGAGTAGCGGGGTTATACAATGAGCAGTTCTTC
TRBJ2-2 . TRBV9 CASSDRPGSRTNTGELFF TGTGCCAGCAGCGACCGGCCAGGGTCGAGAACGAACACCGGGGAGCTGTTTTTT
TRBJ2-1 . TRBV5-4 CASSLFNMDGVNEQFF TGTGCCAGCAGCTTATTTAACATGGACGGGGTAAATGAGCAGTTCTTC
TRBJ1-1 . TRBV7-8 CASSREFLPMNTEAFF TGTGCCAGCAGCCGGGAGTTTCTACCCATGAACACTGAAGCTTTCTTT
TRBJ2-1 TRBD2 TRBV4-2 CASSPTLADYNEQFF TGTGCCAGCAGCCCCACACTAGCGGACTACAATGAGCAGTTCTTC
TRBJ2-1 . TRBV9 CASSDSPYRADEQFF TGTGCCAGCAGCGACTCCCCCTACAGGGCCGATGAGCAGTTCTTC
TRBJ2-7 TRBD1 TRBV7-2 CASSPDRGYEQYF TGTGCCAGCAGCCCGGACAGGGGCTACGAGCAGTACTTC
TRBJ1-1 TRBD1 TRBV4-1 CASRRTGGGGSVGTEAFF TGCGCCAGCAGACGGACAGGGGGCGGTGGTTCGGTCGGGACTGAAGCTTTCTTT
TRBJ1-1 . TRBV18 CASSPPGGRTEAFF TGTGCCAGCTCACCACCCGGGGGGAGGACTGAAGCTTTCTTT
TRBJ2-1 TRBD2 TRBV5-4 CASRVYGLVMINEQFF TGTGCCAGCAGGGTATATGGACTAGTGATGATAAATGAGCAGTTCTTC
TRBJ1-1 TRBD1 TRBV7-9 CASRKTGVVDTEAFF TGTGCCAGCAGGAAGACAGGGGTAGTTGACACTGAAGCTTTCTTT
TRBJ1-1 . TRBV5-8 CASSLWFGQMNTEAFF TGTGCCAGCAGCTTGTGGTTTGGTCAGATGAACACTGAAGCTTTCTTT
TRBJ2-1 TRBD2 TRBV19 CASSMGGRNYNEQFF TGTGCCAGTAGTATGGGCGGGAGGAACTACAATGAGCAGTTCTTC
TRBJ2-5 TRBD1 TRBV5-1 CASSLATRQGETQYF TGCGCCAGCAGCTTGGCCACGAGACAGGGAGAGACCCAGTACTTC
TRBJ2-2 TRBD1 TRBV27 CASSPGTGMGEGELFF TGTGCCAGCAGTCCCGGGACAGGAATGGGGGAGGGGGAGCTGTTTTTT
TRBJ1-1 TRBD1 TRBV18 CASSADLTGGASEAFF TGTGCCAGCTCAGCAGACCTCACAGGGGGCGCCTCTGAAGCTTTCTTT
TRBJ2-7 TRBD1 TRBV27 CASGTGWYEQYF TGTGCCAGCGGGACAGGATGGTACGAGCAGTACTTC
TRBJ2-3 . TRBV6-6 CASSYSPGEGDTQYF TGTGCCAGCAGTTACTCCCCGGGAGAGGGAGATACGCAGTATTTT
TRBJ2-2 TRBD2 TRBV5-1 CASSLTGGVTGELFF TGCGCCAGCAGCTTGACGGGAGGGGTTACCGGGGAGCTGTTTTTT
TRBJ2-7 . TRBV7-2 CASSLKGGYEQYF TGTGCCAGCAGCTTAAAGGGAGGCTACGAGCAGTACTTC
TRBJ2-7 TRBD1 TRBV29-1 CSVVTDRLGEQYF TGCAGCGTTGTCACGGACAGGCTAGGGGAGCAGTACTTC
TRBJ1-3 TRBD1 TRBV5-1 CASSPGQAGNTIYF TGCGCCAGCAGCCCGGGACAGGCTGGAAACACCATATATTTT
TRBJ2-4 TRBD1 TRBV5-1 CASSLGTGDRNIQYF TGCGCCAGCAGCTTGGGGACAGGGGATCGAAACATTCAGTACTTC
TRBJ1-5 . TRBV19 CASSMTVQNQPQHF TGTGCCAGTAGTATGACAGTCCAAAATCAGCCCCAGCATTTT
TRBJ2-1 TRBD2 TRBV2 CASGGLAGGYNEQFF TGTGCCAGCGGCGGGCTAGCGGGAGGGTACAATGAGCAGTTCTTC
TRBJ2-2 . TRBV5-1 CASSLDRSNTGELFF TGCGCCAGCAGCCTGGACAGATCGAACACCGGGGAGCTGTTTTTT
TRBJ1-1 . TRBV15 CATSRDLFGNTEAFF TGTGCCACCAGCAGAGATCTATTCGGGAACACTGAAGCTTTCTTT
TRBJ2-3 TRBD2 TRBV6-1 CASSEVFSGTTHTQYF TGTGCCAGCAGTGAAGTCTTTAGCGGGACGACGCATACGCAGTATTTT
TRBJ2-3 TRBD2 TRBV9 CASSATSGFTDTQYF TGTGCCAGCAGCGCGACTAGCGGGTTTACAGATACGCAGTATTTT
TRBJ1-1 . TRBV7-9 CASSPGVWNTEAFF TGTGCCAGCAGCCCAGGGGTCTGGAACACTGAAGCTTTCTTT
TRBJ2-7 TRBD2 TRBV27 CASSLAGGFYYEQYF TGTGCCAGCAGTCTAGCGGGAGGATTTTACTACGAGCAGTACTTC
TRBJ1-3 . TRBV19 CASSHQDSHSGNTIYF TGTGCCAGTAGCCATCAGGACAGCCACTCTGGAAACACCATATATTTT
TRBJ1-2 . TRBV27 CASRAEDYGYTF TGTGCCAGCAGGGCGGAGGACTATGGCTACACCTTC
TRBJ2-6 . TRBV6-1 CASSVTGPLYSGANVLTF TGTGCCAGCAGTGTAACAGGGCCCCTCTACTCTGGGGCCAACGTCCTGACTTTC
TRBJ2-7 . TRBV6-6 CASSYSGTYEQYF TGTGCCAGCAGTTACTCCGGGACCTACGAGCAGTACTTC
TRBJ2-7 . TRBV11-2 CASTPTSGVDSYEQYF TGTGCCAGCACTCCCACCTCAGGGGTGGACTCCTACGAGCAGTACTTC
TRBJ2-7 . TRBV5-1 CASGQEHEQYF TGCGCCAGCGGGCAGGAACACGAGCAGTACTTC
TRBJ2-1 TRBD2 TRBV7-2 CASTIGREGHEQFF TGTGCCAGCACCATAGGGCGGGAGGGTCATGAGCAGTTCTTC
TRBJ2-1 TRBD2 TRBV11-2 CASSLGLAANEQFF TGTGCCAGCAGCTTAGGACTAGCGGCTAATGAGCAGTTCTTC